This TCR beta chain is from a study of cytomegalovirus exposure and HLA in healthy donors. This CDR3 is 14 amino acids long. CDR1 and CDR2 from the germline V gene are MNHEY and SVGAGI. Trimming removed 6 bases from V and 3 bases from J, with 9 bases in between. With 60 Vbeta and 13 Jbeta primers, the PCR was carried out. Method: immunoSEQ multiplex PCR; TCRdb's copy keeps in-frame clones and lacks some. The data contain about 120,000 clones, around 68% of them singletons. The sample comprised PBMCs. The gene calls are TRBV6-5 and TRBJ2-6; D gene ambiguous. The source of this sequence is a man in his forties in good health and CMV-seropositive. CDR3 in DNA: TGTGCCAGCAGGGTAGTTGATGGGGCCAACGTCCTGACTTTC. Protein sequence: CASRVVDGANVLTF.